The present T cell receptor beta chain was sequenced within a study of T cell responses to AZD1222 COVID-19 vaccine. The germline V gene encodes CDR1 SGHTA and CDR2 FQGNSA. The CDR3 loop spans 14 amino acids. V lost 1 base, J lost 11 bases, and 7 bases stayed unmatched. TCRdb's table, derived via immunoSEQ multiplex PCR, lists solely in-frame clones and lacks some. The repertoire has tens of thousands of clones, around 92% of them found once; the top ten carry approximately 2.8%. On this clone itself: Its specificity is not known.

Study observations and caveats: Clonal diversity may have been underestimated in mostly white British donors. Breadth and depth of Spike-specific TCRs rose after two AZD1222 doses. At 160-218 and 743-854, vaccine-associated CD4 TCRs were dominant, and they spanned spike. Seropositive at baseline were only a handful of AZD1222 recipients.

The sequence came from an adult in good health. The chain has TRBV7-2 and TRBJ1-5; 8 positions agree with TRBD1. The sample here was peripheral blood, taken on day 0 of MenACWY control vaccination. The CDR3: CASSLGQGPAAQHF. The CDR3 DNA follows: TGTGCCAGCAGCTTAGGACAGGGGCCCGCGGCCCAGCATTTT.